The rows below give T cell receptor beta chains drawn from one sample of a study of blood T cell repertoires in COVID-19. Sequenced by immunoSEQ multiplex PCR; TCRdb stores in-frame clones only, minus some. The sample has about 400,000 clones; 89% are singletons. The sequenced material came from peripheral blood. Every receptor here comes from a man between 35 and 55 years old with acute or convalescent COVID-19. The CDR3 runs from the conserved cysteine through the conserved F or W. Fields, in order: CDR3 length, J gene, V gene, CDR3 protein.

>20|TRBJ2-2|TRBV4-3
CASSRNEPGLAGGLTGELFF
>16|TRBJ2-1|TRBV27
CASSSHTSGGFNEQFF
>14|TRBJ2-3|TRBV7-9
CASSLGRPTDTQYF
>15|TRBJ2-1|TRBV24-1
CATSAAGGPRGEQFF
>16|TRBJ2-1|TRBV5-1
CASSSGVGSGFHEQFF
>13|TRBJ1-1|TRBV9
CASSVYTNTEAFF
>13|TRBJ2-5|TRBV3-1/TRBV3-2
CASSQAGGETQYF
>16|TRBJ2-3|TRBV9
CASGGSGTSLTHTQYF
>16|TRBJ2-1|TRBV19
CASSIGLAGGQNEQFF
>15|TRBJ2-2|TRBV29-1
CSVGARGGNTGELFF
>14|TRBJ1-2|TRBV28
CASSLGQGNYGYTF
>15|TRBJ2-2|TRBV7-2
CASSSGLAVTGELFF
>14|TRBJ2-3|TRBV5-5
CASSLDIRTDTQYF
>15|TRBJ2-7|TRBV11-2
CASSRKTFQPYEQYF
>18|TRBJ2-7|TRBV27
CASSPFFTGTRTLGEQYF
>16|TRBJ1-6|TRBV19
CASSTHRDRLNSPLHF
>13|TRBJ1-1|TRBV9
CASSVAGGAEAFF
>13|TRBJ1-2|TRBV30
CAWSVGGADGYTF
>15|TRBJ1-2|TRBV18
CASSPSSDRGYGYTF
>12|TRBJ2-7|TRBV18
CASSPTLYEQYF
>16|TRBJ2-1|TRBV7-3
CASSLSGDRVYNEQFF
>13|TRBJ2-3|TRBV29-1
CSVEDRGRDTQYF
>16|TRBJ2-3|TRBV9
CASSAAGGQVTDTQYF
>15|TRBJ2-5|TRBV28
CASRVSGRLQETQYF
>15|TRBJ2-7|TRBV28
CASSSVGASGYEQYF
>13|TRBJ2-2|TRBV20-1
CSASGPGSGELFF
>15|TRBJ2-3|TRBV18
CASSPRQGVGDTQYF
>14|TRBJ2-1|TRBV6-5
CASSHQTGILEQFF
>18|TRBJ2-3|TRBV7-2
CASSLLGGGAKLLDTQYF
>15|TRBJ1-5|TRBV7-2
CASSFVWGGNQPQHF
>12|TRBJ1-2|TRBV19
CASADRLDGYTF
>14|TRBJ1-6|TRBV19
CASSIARVLSPLHF
>14|TRBJ2-7|TRBV11-2
CASSLVTRRGEQYF
>15|TRBJ1-6|TRBV5-1
CASSPGQGAYSPLHF
>16|TRBJ2-7|TRBV3-1/TRBV3-2
CASSQWAEGAPYEQYF
>15|TRBJ2-7|TRBV3-1/TRBV3-2
CASSQPGLVSYEQYF
>17|TRBJ1-5|TRBV9
CASRHRTGKRSRQPQHF